Listed below are T cell receptor beta chains from one sample, sequenced in a study of blood T cells in healthy people across ages. Via MiXCR, TCRdb re-called the 5' RACE reads, giving one row per CDR3 protein. This table holds approximately 1.5 million distinct CDR3 sequences, about 31% found once. The sample taken for sequencing was blood. The origin of the receptors is a woman aged 30 to 39 in good health. Each CDR3 is given with its conserved first and last residue. Each record gives: J gene, V gene, clone size, D gene, CDR3 protein, CDR3 DNA. The D gene is left open where the match is weak. A row's size may be missing; if present it is once, few, many or a size class.

J: TRBJ2-2; V: TRBV9; size: .; D: .; CDR3: CASSVTSGYAGELFF; DNA: TGTGCCAGCAGCGTAACTTCGGGGTACGCCGGGGAGCTGTTTTTT
J: TRBJ2-4; V: TRBV3-1; size: .; D: .; CDR3: CASSHPIRRAKNIQYF; DNA: TGTGCCAGCAGCCATCCCATCCGGAGGGCCAAAAACATTCAGTACTTC
J: TRBJ1-4; V: TRBV4-1; size: many; D: TRBD1; CDR3: CASSQGGDRALEKLFF; DNA: TGCGCCAGCAGCCAGGGTGGGGACAGGGCTTTGGAAAAACTGTTTTTT
J: TRBJ2-1; V: TRBV20-1; size: .; D: TRBD2; CDR3: CSASLGLAGARGEQFF; DNA: TGCAGTGCTAGCCTGGGACTAGCGGGGGCTAGGGGGGAGCAGTTCTTC
J: TRBJ2-5; V: TRBV6-1; size: few; D: .; CDR3: CASNAGTEKTQYF; DNA: TGTGCCAGCAATGCCGGGACCGAAAAGACCCAGTACTTC
J: TRBJ1-1; V: TRBV12-3/TRBV12-4; size: few; D: .; CDR3: CASSLGNQGNAEAFF; DNA: TGTGCCAGCAGTTTAGGAAACCAGGGAAACGCTGAAGCTTTCTTT
J: TRBJ1-2; V: TRBV28; size: .; D: TRBD1; CDR3: CASRSTGFDGYTF; DNA: TGTGCCAGCAGGTCGACAGGGTTCGATGGCTACACCTTC
J: TRBJ1-6; V: TRBV12-3/TRBV12-4; size: .; D: .; CDR3: CASRVDSYNSPLHF; DNA: TGTGCCAGCAGGGTGGACAGCTATAATTCACCCCTCCACTTT
J: TRBJ2-1; V: TRBV29-1; size: few; D: TRBD1; CDR3: CSATGQGRIRIYNEQFF; DNA: TGCAGCGCCACGGGACAGGGTCGTATCCGGATCTACAATGAGCAGTTCTTC
J: TRBJ2-2; V: TRBV5-1; size: .; D: TRBD1; CDR3: CASSSHTTGLVTGELFF; DNA: TGCGCCAGCAGCTCGCACACGACAGGGTTGGTCACCGGGGAGCTGTTTTTT
J: TRBJ1-1; V: TRBV4-1; size: .; D: .; CDR3: CASSPPTSAEAFF; DNA: TGCGCCAGCAGCCCACCGACGAGCGCTGAAGCTTTCTTT
J: TRBJ2-1; V: TRBV12-5; size: .; D: TRBD2; CDR3: CASGSSAGGAYNEQFF; DNA: TGTGCTAGTGGTTCTTCGGCGGGGGGGGCCTACAATGAGCAGTTCTTC
J: TRBJ1-5; V: TRBV27; size: .; D: TRBD1; CDR3: CASSPSYRGSNQPQHF; DNA: TGTGCCAGCAGTCCGTCATACAGGGGTAGCAATCAGCCCCAGCATTTT
J: TRBJ1-2; V: TRBV12-3/TRBV12-4; size: .; D: .; CDR3: CASSYSRPVVGYTF; DNA: TGTGCCAGCAGCTATTCGCGACCCGTGGTTGGCTACACCTTC
J: TRBJ2-1; V: TRBV27; size: .; D: TRBD2; CDR3: CASSRLAGELGEQFF; DNA: TGTGCCAGCAGTCGACTAGCGGGAGAATTAGGTGAGCAGTTCTTC
J: TRBJ2-3; V: TRBV29-1; size: many; D: .; CDR3: CSVGVPDTQYF; DNA: TGCAGCGTTGGGGTGCCAGATACGCAGTATTTT
J: TRBJ1-1; V: TRBV5-6; size: .; D: .; CDR3: CASSLQFAGPYTEAFF; DNA: TGTGCCAGCAGCTTGCAATTTGCCGGACCTTACACTGAAGCTTTCTTT
J: TRBJ2-1; V: TRBV6-1; size: few; D: .; CDR3: CASSEVGREQFF; DNA: TGTGCCAGCAGTGAGGTTGGGCGGGAGCAGTTCTTC
J: TRBJ2-5; V: TRBV6-1; size: few; D: .; CDR3: CASSGSWGPETQYF; DNA: TGTGCCAGCAGTGGGTCCTGGGGGCCGGAGACCCAGTACTTC
J: TRBJ2-7; V: TRBV20-1; size: few; D: .; CDR3: CSASGLRGSEQYF; DNA: TGCAGTGCTAGCGGTCTACGCGGGTCCGAGCAGTACTTC
J: TRBJ2-7; V: TRBV27; size: few; D: .; CDR3: CASSTHGISYEQYF; DNA: TGTGCCAGCAGTACCCACGGTATCTCCTACGAGCAGTACTTC
J: TRBJ1-5; V: TRBV24-1; size: .; D: .; CDR3: CATSDPPSGAQHF; DNA: TGTGCCACCAGTGATCCACCCTCGGGCGCCCAGCATTTT
J: TRBJ2-1; V: TRBV20-1; size: .; D: .; CDR3: CSARESSSSYNEQFF; DNA: TGCAGTGCTAGGGAGTCCTCTAGTTCCTACAATGAGCAGTTCTTC
J: TRBJ2-7; V: TRBV9; size: few; D: TRBD1; CDR3: CASSRTGVEGNEQYF; DNA: TGTGCCAGCAGCCGGACAGGGGTGGAGGGGAACGAGCAGTACTTC
J: TRBJ2-3; V: TRBV20-1; size: .; D: .; CDR3: CSARDPWGAGDTQYF; DNA: TGCAGTGCTAGAGACCCTTGGGGGGCAGGGGATACGCAGTATTTT
J: TRBJ2-5; V: TRBV27; size: .; D: TRBD2; CDR3: CASSPMGGSTQETQYF; DNA: TGTGCCAGCAGCCCAATGGGCGGGAGTACCCAAGAGACCCAGTACTTC
J: TRBJ1-2; V: TRBV6-1; size: .; D: .; CDR3: CASSEGGGVWGYTF; DNA: TGTGCCAGCAGTGAAGGGGGTGGTGTGTGGGGCTACACCTTC
J: TRBJ2-3; V: TRBV20-1; size: few; D: TRBD1; CDR3: CSARTGEGADTQYF; DNA: TGCAGTGCCAGGACAGGGGAGGGTGCAGATACGCAGTATTTT
J: TRBJ2-5; V: TRBV3-1; size: .; D: .; CDR3: CASSLAAGFSQETQYF; DNA: TGTGCCAGCAGCCTGGCCGCGGGGTTTAGCCAAGAGACCCAGTACTTC
J: TRBJ2-5; V: TRBV5-5; size: few; D: .; CDR3: CASSLQGRASWETQYF; DNA: TGTGCCAGCAGCTTGCAGGGGAGGGCAAGCTGGGAGACCCAGTACTTC
J: TRBJ1-2; V: TRBV3-1; size: many; D: TRBD1; CDR3: CASSLWDRANEYGYTF; DNA: TGTGCCAGCAGCCTGTGGGACAGAGCAAATGAATATGGCTACACCTTC
J: TRBJ1-3; V: TRBV27; size: .; D: TRBD1; CDR3: CASSLMPPDRVSGNTIYF; DNA: TGTGCCAGCAGTTTAATGCCCCCGGACAGGGTCTCTGGAAACACCATATATTTT
J: TRBJ2-7; V: TRBV7-8; size: .; D: .; CDR3: CASSLAGRQSSYEQYF; DNA: TGTGCCAGCAGCTTAGCGGGCAGGCAGAGCTCCTACGAGCAGTACTTC
J: TRBJ2-7; V: TRBV20-1; size: few; D: TRBD1; CDR3: CSAEGTGWYEQYF; DNA: TGCAGTGCCGAGGGGACAGGGTGGTACGAGCAGTACTTC
J: TRBJ2-7; V: TRBV6-1; size: few; D: TRBD1; CDR3: CASSERTGDEQYF; DNA: TGTGCCAGCAGTGAGAGGACAGGAGACGAGCAGTACTTC
J: TRBJ1-1; V: TRBV7-9; size: .; D: .; CDR3: CASSLWPYTEAFF; DNA: TGTGCCAGCAGCTTATGGCCCTACACTGAAGCTTTCTTT
J: TRBJ2-1; V: TRBV2; size: once; D: TRBD2; CDR3: CAGSLRGFSYNEQFF; DNA: TGTGCCGGCAGTTTGCGGGGGTTCTCCTACAATGAGCAGTTCTTC
J: TRBJ1-5; V: TRBV7-2; size: .; D: .; CDR3: CASSSLKGGHDQPQHF; DNA: TGTGCCAGCAGCTCCCTGAAGGGAGGACATGATCAGCCCCAGCATTTT
J: TRBJ2-3; V: TRBV6-1; size: .; D: TRBD2; CDR3: CASSGLGLAGPTSDTQYF; DNA: TGTGCCAGCAGTGGCTTGGGACTAGCGGGGCCGACATCAGATACGCAGTATTTT
J: TRBJ1-1; V: TRBV6-6; size: .; D: TRBD1; CDR3: CASIGTENTEAFF; DNA: TGTGCCAGCATCGGGACAGAGAACACTGAAGCTTTCTTT
J: TRBJ2-1; V: TRBV19; size: few; D: TRBD2; CDR3: CASTQRGWDEQFF; DNA: TGTGCCAGTACCCAGCGGGGGTGGGATGAGCAGTTCTTC
J: TRBJ1-5; V: TRBV20-1; size: .; D: TRBD1; CDR3: CSARQGGTNQPQHF; DNA: TGCAGTGCTAGACAGGGGGGAACCAATCAGCCCCAGCATTTT